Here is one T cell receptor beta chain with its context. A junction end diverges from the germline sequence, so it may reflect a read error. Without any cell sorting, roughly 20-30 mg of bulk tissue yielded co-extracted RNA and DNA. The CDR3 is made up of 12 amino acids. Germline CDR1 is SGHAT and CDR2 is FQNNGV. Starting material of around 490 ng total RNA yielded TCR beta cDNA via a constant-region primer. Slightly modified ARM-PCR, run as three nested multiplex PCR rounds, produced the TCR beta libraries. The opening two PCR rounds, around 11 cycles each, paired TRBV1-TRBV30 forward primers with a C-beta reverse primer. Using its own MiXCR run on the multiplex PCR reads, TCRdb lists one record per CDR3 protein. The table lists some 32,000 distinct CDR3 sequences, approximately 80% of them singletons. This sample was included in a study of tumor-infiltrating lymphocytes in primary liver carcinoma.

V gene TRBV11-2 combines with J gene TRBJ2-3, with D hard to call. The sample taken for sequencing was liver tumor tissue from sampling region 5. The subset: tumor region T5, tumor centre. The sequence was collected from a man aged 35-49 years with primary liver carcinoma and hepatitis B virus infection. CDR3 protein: CSNSASTDTQYF. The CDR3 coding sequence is TGTTCCAACAGCGCCAGCACAGATACGCAGTATTTC.